The rows below give T cell receptor beta chains drawn from one sample of a study of vaccination effects on CD4 cells after COVID-19. For these TCRs, the target antigens are not known. TCRdb keeps only in-frame clones here, not all; method: immunoSEQ multiplex PCR. The table records tens of thousands of clones, about 67% of them present only once. The specimen comprised CD4+ T cells from PBMCs cultured with HCoV-229E spike peptides, sampled after COVID-19 vaccination. The receptors derive from a human donor who received a COVID-19 vaccine. Both conserved end residues are part of each CDR3. The D gene is left open where the match is weak. Some rows mark clone size as missing; the rest say once, few, many or name a class of expanded clone.

CDR3 protein: CASSPRGSTNEKLFF
CDR3 DNA: TGCGCCAGCAGCCCCCGAGGCAGCACTAATGAAAAACTGTTTTTT
clone size: .
D gene: .
J gene: TRBJ1-4
V gene: TRBV4-1

CDR3 protein: CASSLALSSGNTIYF
CDR3 DNA: TGTGCCAGCAGCTTGGCCCTGAGCTCTGGAAACACCATATATTTT
clone size: .
D gene: .
J gene: TRBJ1-3
V gene: TRBV5-4

CDR3 protein: CASSPSGTSGNTIYF
CDR3 DNA: TGTGCCAGCTCACCGTCCGGGACTTCTGGAAACACCATATATTTT
clone size: few
D gene: .
J gene: TRBJ1-3
V gene: TRBV18

CDR3 protein: CAWSVQAGVTQYF
CDR3 DNA: TGTGCCTGGAGTGTACAAGCTGGAGTCACGCAGTATTTT
clone size: .
D gene: .
J gene: TRBJ2-3
V gene: TRBV30

CDR3 protein: CASSFGGRGTEAFF
CDR3 DNA: TGCGCCAGCAGCTTTGGGGGGCGCGGCACTGAAGCTTTCTTT
clone size: .
D gene: .
J gene: TRBJ1-1
V gene: TRBV5-1

CDR3 protein: CASSLRANYGYTF
CDR3 DNA: TGTGCCAGCAGCCTCCGGGCTAACTATGGCTACACCTTC
clone size: .
D gene: .
J gene: TRBJ1-2
V gene: TRBV7-8

CDR3 protein: CASSSWTDSTDTQYF
CDR3 DNA: TGTGCCAGCTCATCGTGGACAGATAGCACAGATACGCAGTATTTT
clone size: .
D gene: .
J gene: TRBJ2-3
V gene: TRBV18

CDR3 protein: CATSRDFPDNYGYTF
CDR3 DNA: TGTGCCACCAGCAGAGATTTTCCAGATAACTATGGCTACACCTTC
clone size: .
D gene: .
J gene: TRBJ1-2
V gene: TRBV15

CDR3 protein: CASSPRWGEELFF
CDR3 DNA: TGCGCCAGCAGCCCCCGTTGGGGCGAGGAGCTGTTTTTT
clone size: .
D gene: .
J gene: TRBJ2-2
V gene: TRBV5-1

CDR3 protein: CASSTGQGKNIQYF
CDR3 DNA: TGTGCCAGCAGCACTGGGCAGGGCAAAAACATTCAGTACTTC
clone size: .
D gene: .
J gene: TRBJ2-4
V gene: TRBV6-2/TRBV6-3

CDR3 protein: CASSEGGGGGSYNEQFF
CDR3 DNA: TGTGCCAGCAGTGAAGGTGGTGGCGGGGGGTCGTACAATGAGCAGTTCTTC
clone size: medium-sized
D gene: TRBD2
J gene: TRBJ2-1
V gene: TRBV2

CDR3 protein: CASSHTGGASNEQFF
CDR3 DNA: TGTGCCAGCTCGCACACAGGGGGCGCTTCCAATGAGCAGTTCTTC
clone size: once
D gene: TRBD1
J gene: TRBJ2-1
V gene: TRBV18

CDR3 protein: CASSSLSGGRETQYF
CDR3 DNA: TGTGCCAGCAGTTCCCTAAGCGGGGGAAGAGAGACCCAGTACTTC
clone size: .
D gene: TRBD2
J gene: TRBJ2-5
V gene: TRBV6-5

CDR3 protein: CASSSPGLYKNIQYF
CDR3 DNA: TGTGCCAGCAGTTCCCCGGGACTATACAAAAACATTCAGTACTTC
clone size: .
D gene: TRBD2
J gene: TRBJ2-4
V gene: TRBV27

CDR3 protein: CASSPRLQSSYNSPLHF
CDR3 DNA: TGTGCCAGCAGTCCCAGACTCCAGAGCTCCTATAATTCACCCCTCCACTTT
clone size: few
D gene: .
J gene: TRBJ1-6
V gene: TRBV6-6

CDR3 protein: CAWRIAGGRETQYF
CDR3 DNA: TGTGCCTGGAGGATAGCGGGGGGGCGGGAGACCCAGTACTTC
clone size: .
D gene: TRBD2
J gene: TRBJ2-5
V gene: TRBV30

CDR3 protein: CASSYRDSNQPQHF
CDR3 DNA: TGTGCCAGCAGTTATAGGGATAGCAATCAGCCCCAGCATTTT
clone size: .
D gene: .
J gene: TRBJ1-5
V gene: TRBV6-5

CDR3 protein: CANQPGQEDWDTQYF
CDR3 DNA: TGTGCCAACCAACCGGGACAGGAGGACTGGGATACGCAGTATTTT
clone size: .
D gene: TRBD1
J gene: TRBJ2-3
V gene: TRBV2

CDR3 protein: CASTALAGDYNEQFF
CDR3 DNA: TGTGCCAGTACCGCTCTAGCGGGGGACTACAATGAGCAGTTCTTC
clone size: .
D gene: TRBD2
J gene: TRBJ2-1
V gene: TRBV5-4

CDR3 protein: CASSLKPEGALSGNTIYF
CDR3 DNA: TGCGCCAGCAGCTTAAAACCTGAGGGGGCTCTCTCTGGAAACACCATATATTTT
clone size: .
D gene: TRBD1
J gene: TRBJ1-3
V gene: TRBV5-1

CDR3 protein: CASNLRENQPQHF
CDR3 DNA: TGTGCCAGTAACCTGCGAGAAAATCAGCCCCAGCATTTT
clone size: .
D gene: .
J gene: TRBJ1-5
V gene: TRBV19

CDR3 protein: CASSPGGSPLHF
CDR3 DNA: TGTGCCAGCAGCCCCGGGGGTTCACCCCTCCACTTT
clone size: .
D gene: .
J gene: TRBJ1-6
V gene: TRBV3-1/TRBV3-2

CDR3 protein: CATSRRTDFYGYTF
CDR3 DNA: TGTGCCACCAGCAGGAGGACAGACTTCTATGGCTACACCTTC
clone size: few
D gene: .
J gene: TRBJ1-2
V gene: TRBV15

CDR3 protein: CASSEPGTNNEKLFF
CDR3 DNA: TGTGCCAGCAGTGAACCCGGGACCAATAATGAAAAACTGTTTTTT
clone size: .
D gene: .
J gene: TRBJ1-4
V gene: TRBV6-1

CDR3 protein: CASSKQGGYTEAFF
CDR3 DNA: TGTGCCAGCAGTAAACAAGGGGGTTACACTGAAGCTTTCTTT
clone size: .
D gene: .
J gene: TRBJ1-1
V gene: TRBV28

CDR3 protein: CSASHAGGAAHLGQFF
CDR3 DNA: TGCAGTGCTAGTCACGCCGGCGGGGCAGCACATCTCGGACAGTTCTTC
clone size: .
D gene: .
J gene: TRBJ2-1
V gene: TRBV20-1

CDR3 protein: CASSEWEGYGYTF
CDR3 DNA: TGTGCCAGCAGTGAATGGGAAGGGTATGGCTACACCTTC
clone size: .
D gene: .
J gene: TRBJ1-2
V gene: TRBV2

CDR3 protein: CASLELGRRYGYTF
CDR3 DNA: TGTGCCAGCCTCGAACTCGGGCGGCGATATGGCTACACCTTC
clone size: .
D gene: .
J gene: TRBJ1-2
V gene: TRBV6-5

CDR3 protein: CTSSQDLSPGPSSNYGYTF
CDR3 DNA: TGCACCAGCAGCCAAGATCTCTCCCCCGGACCGTCCTCTAACTATGGCTACACCTTC
clone size: few
D gene: .
J gene: TRBJ1-2
V gene: TRBV1

CDR3 protein: CASSEKRWSYSGANVLTF
CDR3 DNA: TGTGCCAGCAGTGAAAAGAGATGGTCCTACTCTGGGGCCAACGTCCTGACTTTC
clone size: .
D gene: .
J gene: TRBJ2-6
V gene: TRBV6-1

CDR3 protein: CATSPTKGETQYF
CDR3 DNA: TGTGCCACCAGCCCTACCAAGGGGGAGACCCAGTACTTC
clone size: .
D gene: .
J gene: TRBJ2-5
V gene: TRBV15

CDR3 protein: CASSTRQNVNNEQFF
CDR3 DNA: TGTGCCAGTAGTACCCGACAGAATGTAAACAATGAGCAGTTCTTC
clone size: few
D gene: .
J gene: TRBJ2-1
V gene: TRBV19

CDR3 protein: CSVVKGAAKNIQYF
CDR3 DNA: TGCAGCGTTGTGAAGGGGGCAGCCAAAAACATTCAGTACTTC
clone size: .
D gene: TRBD1
J gene: TRBJ2-4
V gene: TRBV29-1

CDR3 protein: CATCRTGNQPQHF
CDR3 DNA: TGTGCCACCTGTCGGACAGGCAATCAGCCCCAGCATTTT
clone size: .
D gene: .
J gene: TRBJ1-5
V gene: TRBV15

CDR3 protein: CASSVGNGPGGNTIYF
CDR3 DNA: TGTGCCAGCAGCGTAGGGAACGGCCCGGGAGGAAACACCATATATTTT
clone size: few
D gene: .
J gene: TRBJ1-3
V gene: TRBV9

CDR3 protein: CASSQDGRTGGLETQYF
CDR3 DNA: TGCGCCAGCAGCCAAGATGGAAGGACAGGGGGCTTGGAGACCCAGTACTTC
clone size: once
D gene: TRBD1
J gene: TRBJ2-5
V gene: TRBV4-3

CDR3 protein: CASSWGGGRETQYF
CDR3 DNA: TGTGCCAGCAGTTGGGGCGGGGGGAGGGAGACCCAGTACTTC
clone size: .
D gene: TRBD2
J gene: TRBJ2-5
V gene: TRBV27

CDR3 protein: CASSGRGFQETQYF
CDR3 DNA: TGTGCCAGCAGTGGTAGGGGGTTCCAAGAGACCCAGTACTTC
clone size: .
D gene: .
J gene: TRBJ2-5
V gene: TRBV25-1

CDR3 protein: CASSLSDPTDTQYF
CDR3 DNA: TGCGCCAGCAGCTTGTCGGACCCAACAGATACGCAGTATTTT
clone size: few
D gene: .
J gene: TRBJ2-3
V gene: TRBV5-1

CDR3 protein: CASSPKPQGSGNTIYF
CDR3 DNA: TGTGCCAGCTCACCAAAACCGCAGGGATCTGGAAACACCATATATTTT
clone size: .
D gene: .
J gene: TRBJ1-3
V gene: TRBV18

CDR3 protein: CASSRTGGENTEAFF
CDR3 DNA: TGTGCCAGCAGCCGGACAGGGGGCGAGAACACTGAAGCTTTCTTT
clone size: .
D gene: TRBD1
J gene: TRBJ1-1
V gene: TRBV9

CDR3 protein: CASSRTGNEKLFF
CDR3 DNA: TGTGCCAGCTCAAGGACAGGGAATGAAAAACTGTTTTTT
clone size: .
D gene: TRBD1
J gene: TRBJ1-4
V gene: TRBV18

CDR3 protein: CASSPLYGTGRNTGELFF
CDR3 DNA: TGTGCCAGCTCACCACTTTACGGGACAGGGAGGAACACCGGGGAGCTGTTTTTT
clone size: .
D gene: TRBD1
J gene: TRBJ2-2
V gene: TRBV18

CDR3 protein: CASSVLENQPQHF
CDR3 DNA: TGTGCCAGCTCGGTCCTCGAGAATCAGCCCCAGCATTTT
clone size: .
D gene: .
J gene: TRBJ1-5
V gene: TRBV18

CDR3 protein: CASSEEMNTEAFF
CDR3 DNA: TGTGCCAGCAGTGAGGAAATGAACACTGAAGCTTTCTTT
clone size: .
D gene: .
J gene: TRBJ1-1
V gene: TRBV6-4

CDR3 protein: CATSDPSGGPFTEQFF
CDR3 DNA: TGTGCCACCAGTGACCCTAGCGGGGGGCCCTTCACTGAGCAGTTCTTC
clone size: .
D gene: TRBD2
J gene: TRBJ2-1
V gene: TRBV24-1

CDR3 protein: CAWSGSGIYNEQFF
CDR3 DNA: TGTGCCTGGAGTGGGAGCGGAATCTACAATGAGCAGTTCTTC
clone size: .
D gene: .
J gene: TRBJ2-1
V gene: TRBV30

CDR3 protein: CASSVLGVGNTEAFF
CDR3 DNA: TGTGCCAGCAGCGTACTCGGGGTTGGCAACACTGAAGCTTTCTTT
clone size: .
D gene: .
J gene: TRBJ1-1
V gene: TRBV7-2

CDR3 protein: CASSLEFSRGAYNEQFF
CDR3 DNA: TGTGCCAGCAGCTTAGAGTTCTCGCGGGGGGCCTACAATGAGCAGTTCTTC
clone size: once
D gene: TRBD2
J gene: TRBJ2-1
V gene: TRBV7-2

CDR3 protein: CASSFWSGETQYF
CDR3 DNA: TGTGCCAGCAGTTTTTGGTCGGGAGAGACCCAGTACTTC
clone size: once
D gene: .
J gene: TRBJ2-5
V gene: TRBV27

CDR3 protein: CASSVASGQVLETQYF
CDR3 DNA: TGTGCCAGCAGCGTAGCTTCGGGACAGGTCTTAGAGACCCAGTACTTC
clone size: .
D gene: TRBD1
J gene: TRBJ2-5
V gene: TRBV9

CDR3 protein: CASSLNGFQPQHF
CDR3 DNA: TGTGCCAGCAGCTTAAATGGCTTTCAGCCCCAGCATTTT
clone size: few
D gene: .
J gene: TRBJ1-5
V gene: TRBV7-2

CDR3 protein: CASSPGQGNAGNTIYF
CDR3 DNA: TGTGCCAGCAGCCCGGGACAGGGTAACGCTGGAAACACCATATATTTT
clone size: .
D gene: TRBD1
J gene: TRBJ1-3
V gene: TRBV11-3

CDR3 protein: CASIPGLRISEAFF
CDR3 DNA: TGTGCCAGCATTCCGGGACTCCGGATCTCTGAAGCTTTCTTT
clone size: .
D gene: .
J gene: TRBJ1-1
V gene: TRBV5-8

CDR3 protein: CASSSRTDSPLHF
CDR3 DNA: TGTGCCAGCAGTTCTCGAACAGATTCACCCCTCCACTTT
clone size: once
D gene: .
J gene: TRBJ1-6
V gene: TRBV7-9

CDR3 protein: CASSTAGLAGGSKDTQYF
CDR3 DNA: TGTGCCAGTAGTACGGCGGGACTAGCGGGGGGTTCTAAAGATACGCAGTATTTT
clone size: .
D gene: TRBD2
J gene: TRBJ2-3
V gene: TRBV19

CDR3 protein: CSVEGPGGETQYF
CDR3 DNA: TGCAGCGTTGAAGGCCCGGGGGGAGAGACCCAGTACTTC
clone size: .
D gene: TRBD2
J gene: TRBJ2-5
V gene: TRBV29-1

CDR3 protein: CASSSNTATNEKLFF
CDR3 DNA: TGTGCCAGCAGCTCCAATACTGCAACTAATGAAAAACTGTTTTTT
clone size: .
D gene: .
J gene: TRBJ1-4
V gene: TRBV5-5